This paragraph reports one T cell receptor (beta chain). Germline V gene data show CDR1 as SGHRS and CDR2 as YFSETQ. Unmatched junction bases numbered 11, after V lost 7 bases and J lost 10 bases. The length of the CDR3 is 14 residues. The PCR used 60 Vbeta and 13 Jbeta primers. The table came from immunoSEQ multiplex PCR; TCRdb's copy has only in-frame clones and leaves some out. The sample includes around 150,000 clones, roughly 80% seen only once; the top ten take about 2%. The data are from a study of cytomegalovirus exposure and HLA in healthy donors. This chain connects TRBV5-1 to TRBJ2-1; 10 bases fit TRBD2. This clonotype was obtained from a woman between 40 and 55 years old in good health and CMV-seronegative. Material for sequencing was PBMCs. The CDR3 spells CASGGTSDFSEQFF. CDR3 nucleotides: TGCGCCAGCGGGGGGACTAGCGACTTCTCGGAGCAGTTCTTC.